This T cell receptor beta chain comes out of a study of shared clonotypes between healthy human individuals. It was into CD45RA+ naive and CD45RA-negative memory subsets that the CD4+ cells were split. Original processing notes: Filtering differed, since immunoSEQ gave only junction sequences and no quality scores. The data were produced by immunoSEQ multiplex PCR, yet TCRdb's version contains in-frame clones alone and is incomplete. Clonal size and the V and J genes are those of that table, whereas D and trimming came from the DNA. The sample shows under 2.5 million clones, roughly 92% of them seen only once. Whole-study findings and limits: What limited the represented genetic and exposure-history diversity was the small number of donors. Estimated richness was generally greater in naive than memory subsets.

Note on this clone: Antigen: not known.

The CDR3 spans 14 residues. Germline V lookup: CDR1 SQVTM, CDR2 ANQGSEA. V shed 4 bases and J 0 bases; nucleotides not matched to a gene: 6. Sample: naive CD4+ T cells from PBMCs. Subset noted: CD45RA+ positively selected. The rearrangement joins TRBV29-1 to TRBJ2-7; TRBD1 matches at 7 bases. This receptor was identified in a man between 18 and 29 years old in good health. Some clones in this sample may be carry-over from other donors' samples. CDR3 amino acids: CSVGDRVGSYEQYF. The CDR3 coding sequence is TGCAGCGTTGGAGACAGGGTCGGCTCCTACGAGCAGTACTTC.